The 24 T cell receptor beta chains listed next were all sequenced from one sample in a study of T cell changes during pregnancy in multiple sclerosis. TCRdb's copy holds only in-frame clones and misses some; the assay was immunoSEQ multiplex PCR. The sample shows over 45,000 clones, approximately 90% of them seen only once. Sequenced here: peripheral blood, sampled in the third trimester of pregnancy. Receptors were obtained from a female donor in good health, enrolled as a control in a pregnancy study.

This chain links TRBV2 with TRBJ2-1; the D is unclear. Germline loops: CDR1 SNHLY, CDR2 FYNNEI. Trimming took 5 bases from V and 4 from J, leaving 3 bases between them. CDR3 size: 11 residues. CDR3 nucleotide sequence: TGTGCCAGCAGTTATTACAATGAGCAGTTCTTC. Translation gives CASSYYNEQFF.

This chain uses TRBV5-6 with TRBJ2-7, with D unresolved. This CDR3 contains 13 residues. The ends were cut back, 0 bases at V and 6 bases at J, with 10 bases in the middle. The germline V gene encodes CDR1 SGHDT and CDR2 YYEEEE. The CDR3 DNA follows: TGTGCCAGCAGCTTGGCCGCAGTTCGCGAGCAGTACTTC. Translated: CASSLAAVREQYF.

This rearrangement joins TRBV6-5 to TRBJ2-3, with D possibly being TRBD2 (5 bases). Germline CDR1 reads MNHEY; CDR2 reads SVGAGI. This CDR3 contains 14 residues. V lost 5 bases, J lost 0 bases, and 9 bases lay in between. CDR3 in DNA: TGTGCCAGCAGTCTTGGACTCAGCACAGATACGCAGTATTTT. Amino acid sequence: CASSLGLSTDTQYF.

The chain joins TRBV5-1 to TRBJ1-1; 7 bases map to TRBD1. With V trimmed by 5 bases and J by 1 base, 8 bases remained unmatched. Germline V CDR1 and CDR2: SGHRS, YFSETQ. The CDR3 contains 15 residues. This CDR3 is CASSEGAVRNTEAFF. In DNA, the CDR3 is TGCGCCAGCAGTGAGGGGGCCGTGCGGAACACTGAAGCTTTCTTT.

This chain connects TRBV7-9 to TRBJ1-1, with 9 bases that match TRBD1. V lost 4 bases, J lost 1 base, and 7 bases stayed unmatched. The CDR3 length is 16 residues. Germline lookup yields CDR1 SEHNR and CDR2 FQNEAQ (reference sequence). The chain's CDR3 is CASSSGQGLWNTEAFF. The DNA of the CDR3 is TGTGCCAGCAGCTCGGGACAGGGTCTTTGGAACACTGAAGCTTTCTTT. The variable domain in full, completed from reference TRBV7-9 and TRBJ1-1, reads DTGVSQNPRHKITKRGQNVTFRCDPISEHNRLYWYRQTLGQGPEFLTYFQNEAQLEKSRLLSDRFSAERPKGSFSTLEIQRTEQGDSAMYLCASSSGQGLWNTEAFFGQGTRLTVV.

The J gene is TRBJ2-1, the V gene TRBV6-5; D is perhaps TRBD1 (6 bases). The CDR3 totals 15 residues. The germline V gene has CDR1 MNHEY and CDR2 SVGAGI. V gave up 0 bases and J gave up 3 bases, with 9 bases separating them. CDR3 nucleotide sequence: TGTGCCAGCAGTTACTCTAAGGGGGACTACAATGAGCAGTTCTTC. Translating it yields CASSYSKGDYNEQFF.

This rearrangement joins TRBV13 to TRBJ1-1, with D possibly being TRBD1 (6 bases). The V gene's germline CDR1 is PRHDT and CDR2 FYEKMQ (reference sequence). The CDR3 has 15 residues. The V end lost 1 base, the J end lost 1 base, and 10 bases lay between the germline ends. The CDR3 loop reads CASSLVGGQNTEAFF. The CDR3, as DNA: TGTGCCAGCAGCTTAGTCGGGGGGCAGAACACTGAAGCTTTCTTT.

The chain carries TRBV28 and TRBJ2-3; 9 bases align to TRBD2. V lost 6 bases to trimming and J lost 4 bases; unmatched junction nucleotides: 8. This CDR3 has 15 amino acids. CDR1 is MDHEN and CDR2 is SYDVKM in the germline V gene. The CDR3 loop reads CASRPGLAWADTQYF. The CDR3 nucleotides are TGTGCCAGCAGACCTGGACTAGCGTGGGCAGATACGCAGTATTTT.

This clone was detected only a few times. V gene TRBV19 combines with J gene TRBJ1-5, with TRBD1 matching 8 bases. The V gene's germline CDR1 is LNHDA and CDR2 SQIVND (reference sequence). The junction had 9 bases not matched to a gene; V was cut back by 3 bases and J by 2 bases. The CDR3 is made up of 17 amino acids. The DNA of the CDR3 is TGTGCCAGTAGTATTGGAGTGGACAGGGTGGGCAATCAGCCCCAGCATTTT. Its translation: CASSIGVDRVGNQPQHF.

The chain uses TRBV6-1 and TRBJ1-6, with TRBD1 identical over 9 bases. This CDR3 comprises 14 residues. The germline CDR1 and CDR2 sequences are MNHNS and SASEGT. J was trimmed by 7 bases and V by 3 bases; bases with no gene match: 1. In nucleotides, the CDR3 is TGTGCCAGCAGTGAGGGACAGGGAAATTCACCCCTCCACTTT. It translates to CASSEGQGNSPLHF.

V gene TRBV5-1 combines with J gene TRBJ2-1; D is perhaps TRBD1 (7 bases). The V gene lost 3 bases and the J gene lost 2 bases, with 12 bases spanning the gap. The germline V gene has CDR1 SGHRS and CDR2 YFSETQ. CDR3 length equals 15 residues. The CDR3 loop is CASSYGGTAYNEQFF. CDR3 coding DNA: TGCGCCAGCAGCTATGGCGGGACAGCCTACAATGAGCAGTTCTTC.

CDR3 DNA sequence: TGCGCCAGCAGCCAAGATGGTAGCGGGGGAGGTCAAGAGACCCAGTACTTC. This translates into CASSQDGSGGGQETQYF. This sequence joins TRBV4-1 and TRBJ2-5; 9 bases fit TRBD2. The trim removed 0 bases at V and 2 bases at J, leaving 7 bases unmatched. The germline gives CDR1 MGHRA, CDR2 YSYEKL. This CDR3 region has 17 residues.

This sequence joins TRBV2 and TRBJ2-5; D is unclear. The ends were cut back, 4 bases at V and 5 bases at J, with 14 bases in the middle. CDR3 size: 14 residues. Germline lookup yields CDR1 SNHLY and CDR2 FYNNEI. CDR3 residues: CASSVRPPGETQYF. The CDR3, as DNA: TGTGCCAGCAGTGTGAGGCCCCCTGGGGAGACCCAGTACTTC.

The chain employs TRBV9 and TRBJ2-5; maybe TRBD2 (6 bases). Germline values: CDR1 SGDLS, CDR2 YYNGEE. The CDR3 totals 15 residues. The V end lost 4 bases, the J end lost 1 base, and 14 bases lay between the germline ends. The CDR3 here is CASSSLTEGQETQYF. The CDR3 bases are TGTGCCAGCAGCTCTTTGACGGAGGGCCAAGAGACCCAGTACTTC.

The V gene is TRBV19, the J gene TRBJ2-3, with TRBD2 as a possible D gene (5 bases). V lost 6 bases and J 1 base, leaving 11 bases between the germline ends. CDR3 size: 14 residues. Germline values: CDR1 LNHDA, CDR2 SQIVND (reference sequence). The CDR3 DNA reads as TGTGCCAGTAGCTTCTTACTAGGCACAGATACGCAGTATTTT. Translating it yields CASSFLLGTDTQYF.

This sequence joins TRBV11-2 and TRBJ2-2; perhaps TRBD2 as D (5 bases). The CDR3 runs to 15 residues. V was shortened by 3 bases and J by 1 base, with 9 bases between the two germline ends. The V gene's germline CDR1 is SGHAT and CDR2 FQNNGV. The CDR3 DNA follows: TGTGCCAGCAGCTTTGCCGGGATGAACACCGGGGAGCTGTTTTTT. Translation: CASSFAGMNTGELFF. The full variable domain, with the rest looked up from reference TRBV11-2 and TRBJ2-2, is EAGVAQSPRYKIIEKRQSVAFWCNPISGHATLYWYQQILGQGPKLLIQFQNNGVVDDSQLPKDRFSAERLKGVDSTLKIQPAKLEDSAVYLCASSFAGMNTGELFFGEGSRLTVL.

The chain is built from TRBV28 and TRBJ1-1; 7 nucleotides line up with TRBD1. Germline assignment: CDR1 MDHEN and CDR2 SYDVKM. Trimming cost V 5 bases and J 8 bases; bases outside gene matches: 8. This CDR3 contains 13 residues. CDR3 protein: CASSTRDRKEAFF. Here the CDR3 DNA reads TGTGCCAGCAGTACCCGGGACAGAAAAGAAGCTTTCTTT.

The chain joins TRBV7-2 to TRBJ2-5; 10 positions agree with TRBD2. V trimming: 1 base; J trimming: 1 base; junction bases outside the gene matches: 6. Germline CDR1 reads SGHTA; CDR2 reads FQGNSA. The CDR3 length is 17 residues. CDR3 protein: CASSLGASGGLQETQYF. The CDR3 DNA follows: TGTGCCAGCAGCTTAGGGGCTAGCGGGGGCCTCCAAGAGACCCAGTACTTC. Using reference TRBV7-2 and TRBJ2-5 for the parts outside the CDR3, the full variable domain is GAGVSQSPSNKVTEKGKDVELRCDPISGHTALYWYRQSLGQGLEFLIYFQGNSAPDKSGLPSDRFSAERTGGSVSTLTIQRTQQEDSAVYLCASSLGASGGLQETQYFGPGTRLLVL.

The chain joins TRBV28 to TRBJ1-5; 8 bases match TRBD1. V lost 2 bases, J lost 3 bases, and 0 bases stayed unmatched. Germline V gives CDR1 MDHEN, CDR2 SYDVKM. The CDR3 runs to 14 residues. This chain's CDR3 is CASSLQGANQPQHF. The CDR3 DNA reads TGTGCCAGCAGTTTACAGGGGGCCAATCAGCCCCAGCATTTT.

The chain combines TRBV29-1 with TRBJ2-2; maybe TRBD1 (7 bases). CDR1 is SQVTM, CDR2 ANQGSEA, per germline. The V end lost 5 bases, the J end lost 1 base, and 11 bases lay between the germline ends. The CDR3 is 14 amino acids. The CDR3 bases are TGCAGCGTTCAGGGGGGAGGGAACACCGGGGAGCTGTTTTTT. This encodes CSVQGGGNTGELFF.

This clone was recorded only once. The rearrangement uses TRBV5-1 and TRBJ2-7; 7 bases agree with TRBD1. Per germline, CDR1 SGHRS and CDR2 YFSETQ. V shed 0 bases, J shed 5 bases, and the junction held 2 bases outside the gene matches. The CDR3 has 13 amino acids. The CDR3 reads CASSLGQGNEQYF. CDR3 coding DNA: TGCGCCAGCAGCTTGGGACAGGGAAACGAGCAGTACTTC. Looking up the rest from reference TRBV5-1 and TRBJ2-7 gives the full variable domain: KAGVTQTPRYLIKTRGQQVTLSCSPISGHRSVSWYQQTPGQGLQFLFEYFSETQRNKGNFPGRFSGRQFSNSRSEMNVSTLELGDSALYLCASSLGQGNEQYFGPGTRLTVT.

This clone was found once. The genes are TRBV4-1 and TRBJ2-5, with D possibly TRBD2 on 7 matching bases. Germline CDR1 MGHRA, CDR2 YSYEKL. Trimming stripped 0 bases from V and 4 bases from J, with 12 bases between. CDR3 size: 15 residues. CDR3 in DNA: TGCGCCAGCAGCCAAGATCGGGGGGCCGGAGAGACCCAGTACTTC. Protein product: CASSQDRGAGETQYF.

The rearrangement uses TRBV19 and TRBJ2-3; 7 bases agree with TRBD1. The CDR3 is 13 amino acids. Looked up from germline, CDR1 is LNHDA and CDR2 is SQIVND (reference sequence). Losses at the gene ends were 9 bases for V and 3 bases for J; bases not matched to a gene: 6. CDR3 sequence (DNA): TGTGCCAGCACCATACAGGGGACAGATACGCAGTATTTT. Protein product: CASTIQGTDTQYF.

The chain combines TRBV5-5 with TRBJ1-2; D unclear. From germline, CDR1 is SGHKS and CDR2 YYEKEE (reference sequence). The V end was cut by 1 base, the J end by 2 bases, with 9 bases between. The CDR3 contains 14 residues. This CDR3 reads CASSLSQLNYGYTF. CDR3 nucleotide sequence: TGTGCCAGCAGCTTGTCACAATTGAACTATGGCTACACCTTC.